This T cell receptor (beta chain) originates from a study of T-cell reconstitution after alpha-beta-depleted transplantation in children. Notes on the study in general: Alpha-beta T cells about two months after transplant reportedly derived from several hundred expanded graft clones. Recipient T cells and thymic progenitors that survived were the source of the high TCRbeta diversity seen at day 60 in some patients. When one year had passed after transplant, most T-cell counts and diversity came from newly produced T cells.

The TCRbeta library incorporated unique molecular identifiers. MiXCR, run by TCRdb on the PCR reads, gives a single entry per CDR3 protein. This table holds approximately 82,000 distinct CDR3 sequences, less than 20% found once. Worth noting for this clonotype: Its specificity is unknown.

This clonotype was obtained from a male patient aged 2-9 years who had a stem cell transplant for acute lymphoblastic leukemia, so the T cells may come from the graft donor. The input for sequencing was PBMCs, mostly from graft donor cells, taken 360 days after TCRalphabeta/CD19-depleted stem cell transplant.

CDR3 residues: CASSYPLQGSSGEQYF. In DNA, the CDR3 is TGTGCCAGCAGTTACCCCCTACAGGGCTCGTCGGGGGAGCAGTACTTC. The V gene is TRBV6-5, the J gene TRBJ2-7; D is possibly TRBD1 (6 bases). Germline CDR1 is MNHEY and CDR2 is SVGAGI. The CDR3 length is 16 residues. V was trimmed by 2 bases and J by 7 bases, leaving 21 bases between them.